This TCR beta chain stems from a study of regulatory T cells in long-lasting Graves disease. Study-wide results and limits: Thyroid tissue went unexamined; only peripheral blood was analyzed. Among samples with persistent disease, TRBV28, TRBJ1-2 and TRBJ2-5 were favored.

The CDR3 consists of 13 residues. The V gene lost 8 bases and the J gene lost 3 bases, with 13 bases spanning the gap. Regarding time point: newly diagnosed GD, antithyroid drugs for less than 3 months. After RNA was extracted from PBMCs, the TCR library was made from it. As concerns this clonotype: The antigen remains undetermined.

HTBI primers from iRepertoire and Arm-PCR of CDR3 regions yielded the TCR beta libraries. TCRdb independently ran MiXCR on the multiplex PCR reads; one entry per CDR3 protein. The sample lists 320,000 or so distinct CDR3 sequences, 15% to 20% occurring once. J is TRBJ1-1 and V is TRBV12-3 or TRBV12-4; no clear D. Specimen: peripheral blood mononuclear cells (PBMCs), collected at new diagnosis, from a patient treated with antithyroid drugs. This clonotype originated in a female donor with Graves disease. The CDR3 nucleotides read TGTGCCAGCGGTCCAGTAGTGGACACTGAAGCTTTCTTT. This gives the protein CASGPVVDTEAFF.